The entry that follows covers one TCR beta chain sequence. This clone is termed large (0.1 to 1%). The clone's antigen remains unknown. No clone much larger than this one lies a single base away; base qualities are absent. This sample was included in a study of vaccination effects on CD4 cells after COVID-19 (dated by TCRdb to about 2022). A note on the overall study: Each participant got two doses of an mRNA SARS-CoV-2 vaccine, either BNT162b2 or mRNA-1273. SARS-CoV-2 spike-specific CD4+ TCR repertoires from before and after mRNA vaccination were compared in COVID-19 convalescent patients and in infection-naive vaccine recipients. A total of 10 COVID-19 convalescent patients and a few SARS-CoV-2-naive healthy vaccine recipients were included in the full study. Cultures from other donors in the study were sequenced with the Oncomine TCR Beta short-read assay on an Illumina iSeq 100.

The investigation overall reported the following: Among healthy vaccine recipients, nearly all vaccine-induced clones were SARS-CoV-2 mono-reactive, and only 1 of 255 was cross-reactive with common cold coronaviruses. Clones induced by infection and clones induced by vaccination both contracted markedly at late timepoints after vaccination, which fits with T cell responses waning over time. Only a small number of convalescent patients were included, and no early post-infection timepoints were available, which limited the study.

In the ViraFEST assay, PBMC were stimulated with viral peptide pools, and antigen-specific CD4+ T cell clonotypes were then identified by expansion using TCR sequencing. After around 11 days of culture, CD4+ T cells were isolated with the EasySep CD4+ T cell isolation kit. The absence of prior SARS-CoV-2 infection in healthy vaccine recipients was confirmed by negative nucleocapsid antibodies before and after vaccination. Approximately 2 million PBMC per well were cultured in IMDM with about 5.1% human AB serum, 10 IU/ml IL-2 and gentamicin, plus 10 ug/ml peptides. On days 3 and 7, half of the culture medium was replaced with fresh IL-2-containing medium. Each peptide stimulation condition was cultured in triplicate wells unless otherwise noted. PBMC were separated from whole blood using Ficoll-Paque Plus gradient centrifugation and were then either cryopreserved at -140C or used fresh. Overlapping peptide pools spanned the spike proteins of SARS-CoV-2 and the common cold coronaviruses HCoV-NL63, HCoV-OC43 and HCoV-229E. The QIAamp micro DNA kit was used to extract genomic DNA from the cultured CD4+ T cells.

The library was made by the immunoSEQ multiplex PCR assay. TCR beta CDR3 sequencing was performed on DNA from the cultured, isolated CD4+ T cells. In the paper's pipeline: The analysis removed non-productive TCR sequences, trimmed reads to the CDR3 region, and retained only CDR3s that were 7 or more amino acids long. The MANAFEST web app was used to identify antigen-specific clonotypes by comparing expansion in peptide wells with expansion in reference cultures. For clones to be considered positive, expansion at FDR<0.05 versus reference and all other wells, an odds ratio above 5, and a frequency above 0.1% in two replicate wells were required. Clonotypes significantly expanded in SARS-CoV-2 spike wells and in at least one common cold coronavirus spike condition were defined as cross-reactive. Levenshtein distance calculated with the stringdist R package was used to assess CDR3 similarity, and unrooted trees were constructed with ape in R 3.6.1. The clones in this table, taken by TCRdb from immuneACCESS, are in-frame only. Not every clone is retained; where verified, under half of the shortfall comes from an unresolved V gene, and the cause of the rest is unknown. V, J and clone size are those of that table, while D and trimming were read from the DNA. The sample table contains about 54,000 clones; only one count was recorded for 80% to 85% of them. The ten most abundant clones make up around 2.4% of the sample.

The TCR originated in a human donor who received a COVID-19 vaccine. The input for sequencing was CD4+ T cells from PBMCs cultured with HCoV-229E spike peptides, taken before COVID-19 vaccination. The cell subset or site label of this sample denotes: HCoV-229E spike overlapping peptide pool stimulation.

The bases read TGTGCCAGCAGTTTAGGGTATAGCAATCAGCCCCAGCATTTT. This translates into CASSLGYSNQPQHF. The chain is assembled from TRBV27 and TRBJ1-5, with the D gene uncertain. The CDR3, from cysteine to phenylalanine, totals 14 residues. The entry retains the CDR3 DNA only, 42 bases that are in frame from base 1. V sheds 2 bases and J sheds 0 bases, leaving 5 bases between their ends. CDR1 and CDR2 (MNHEY, SMNVEV) derive from the germline V gene (reference sequence).